This note documents a single T cell receptor beta chain sequence. What it binds is unknown. The method, 5' RACE with UMI labels, was used to prepare the TRB cDNA libraries. From the 5' RACE reads, TCRdb lists one entry per CDR3 protein and no DNA. Listed are tens of thousands of distinct CDR3 sequences; under 0.55% falls within the top ten. This sample is drawn from a study of CXCR3-negative and CXCR3-positive naive CD8 T cells. This CDR3 comprises 16 residues. Germline V gene data show CDR1 as LNHDA and CDR2 as SQIVND (reference sequence). Overall study results and limits: Naive cells with CXCR3 showed TRB CDR3s that were more hydrophobic than those in CXCR3-negative naive cells.

Among CD8+ T cells, naive ones were CD45RO-CCR7+CD27+CD95-. The receptor was isolated from a human donor in good health. Some clones in this sample may be carry-over from other donors' samples. The sequenced sample consisted of naive CXCR3+ CD8+ T cells from blood. Subset meaning: CD45RO-CCR7+CD27+CD95- naive CD8+ T cells expressing CXCR3 (TNR3+). The J gene is TRBJ2-3, the V gene TRBV19; the TCRdb D gene call, TRBD2, has no DNA to confirm it. The CDR3 reads CASTPGLAAFLDTQYF.